These 3 T cell receptor beta chains were all obtained from the same sample, sequenced in a study of T-cell memory formation after mild COVID-19. MiXCR, run by TCRdb on the 5' RACE reads, gives a single entry per CDR3 protein. The top ten hold about 22% of the sample, which has 350,000 to 450,000 distinct CDR3 sequences, around 14% seen once. The sample was PBMCs or a T cell subset sorted from them (not recorded which). All receptors come from a man aged 18 to 30 who had mild COVID-19 (a few samples of this study predate the infection). Cell type and time point are not known.

The chain is built from TRBV6-1 and TRBJ2-3; D gene uncertain. The V and J ends lost 1 base and 2 bases respectively, with 10 bases between them. Germline V lookup: CDR1 MNHNS, CDR2 SASEGT. This CDR3 spans 15 amino acids. The CDR3 sequence is CASSEEGFHTDTQYF. Written as DNA, the CDR3 is TGTGCCAGCAGTGAAGAGGGCTTTCACACAGATACGCAGTATTTT.

This clonotype has only a few counts. The V gene is TRBV7-2, the J gene TRBJ2-7; no clear D gene. The germline V gene has CDR1 SGHTA and CDR2 FQGNSA. This CDR3 is 14 amino acids long. V was pared by 5 bases and J by 0 bases, with 11 bases between. The DNA for the CDR3 is TGTGCCAGCAGCCCGGCAGGAAGCTCCTACGAGCAGTACTTC. Translated, it gives CASSPAGSSYEQYF.

This clonotype was seen ten or more times. The rearrangement links TRBV20-1 to TRBJ2-4; 7 bases line up with TRBD1. The CDR3 spans 18 residues. The V gene's germline CDR1 is DFQATT and CDR2 SNEGSKA (reference sequence). V lost 3 bases to trimming and J lost 0 bases; unmatched junction nucleotides: 14. DNA of the CDR3: TGCAGTGCTAGCTCTCCGGGACAGAAGACTATAGCCAAAAACATTCAGTACTTC. Translation: CSASSPGQKTIAKNIQYF.